This TCR beta chain originates from a study of blood T cells in healthy people across ages. About the research overall: Using template switching, researchers captured about one barcoded beta molecule for each two T cells.

Study-level points and caveats: PBMCs left unsorted prevented a conclusive naive versus antigen-experienced comparison. Estimates of total diversity, which came from one million sequenced T cells, were considered to be underestimates.

The authors ran a second PCR of roughly 6 to 12 cycles using a sample-barcoded 5' primer and a J-beta primer mix. TCRdb independently ran MiXCR on the 5' RACE reads; one entry per CDR3 protein. Of fewer than 900,000 distinct CDR3 sequences in the sample, roughly 44% were seen once. On this clonotype: Its antigen remains unidentified.

Looked up from germline, CDR1 is MNHEY and CDR2 is SVGEGT. The CDR3 sequence is 13 residues long. V was clipped by 5 bases and J by 7 bases, with 15 bases between them. The TCR sequence derives from a woman aged 55-69 years in good health. The chain is built from TRBV6-2 or TRBV6-3 and TRBJ2-7; perhaps TRBD1 as D (5 bases). The source material was blood. CDR3 in amino acids: CASSVGPGNEQYF. The DNA of the CDR3 is TGTGCCAGCAGTGTGGGGCCGGGCAATGAGCAGTACTTC.